This TCR beta chain is from a study of shared clonotypes between healthy human individuals. The CDR3 length is 15 residues. Trimming cost V 1 base and J 2 bases, with 9 bases left between them. Germline V gene lookup returns CDR1 MGHRA and CDR2 YSYEKL. The input for sorted-subset replicate PCRs was about 0.2 ug DNA, around 30,000 T cell genomes. Original processing notes: Sequence data from immunoSEQ were junction-only and lacked quality scores; consequently, filtering differed. The repertoire was sequenced with immunoSEQ multiplex PCR; TCRdb's copy has only in-frame clones and lacks some. V and J calls and clone size are copied from that table; D and trimming were computed from the DNA. This repertoire shows about 730,000 clones, 72% found once; its top ten account for about 1.7%. Memory CD4+ cells were the fraction left after CD45RA+ naive selection.

The chain has TRBV4-1 and TRBJ1-3; D unclear. Sequencing was performed on memory CD4+ T cells sorted from blood. As to subset: CD45RA-negative fraction. The clonotype was recovered from a woman in her twenties or thirties in good health. The CDR3 protein is CASSQGSITGNTIYF. The CDR3 DNA is TGCGCCAGCAGCCAAGGTTCCATAACTGGAAACACCATATATTTT.